This T cell receptor (beta chain) was recorded in a study of T cell responses to AZD1222 COVID-19 vaccine. Here immunoSEQ multiplex PCR was the method, and the copy in TCRdb shows in-frame clones only, minus some. The data contain approximately 130,000 clones, roughly 92% of them singletons. The junction had 6 bases not matched to a gene; V was cut back by 5 bases and J by 4 bases. Germline V gene lookup returns CDR1 SGHAT and CDR2 FQNNGV. The CDR3 runs 14 residues. The receptor's source is an adult in good health. The specimen was peripheral blood, collected on day 0 of AZD1222 vaccination. The chain is built from TRBV11-2 and TRBJ1-1; TRBD1 aligns across 8 bases. DNA for the CDR3: TGTGCCAGCAGCCCAGGACAGGGTAGCACTGAAGCTTTCTTT. Translating it yields CASSPGQGSTEAFF.